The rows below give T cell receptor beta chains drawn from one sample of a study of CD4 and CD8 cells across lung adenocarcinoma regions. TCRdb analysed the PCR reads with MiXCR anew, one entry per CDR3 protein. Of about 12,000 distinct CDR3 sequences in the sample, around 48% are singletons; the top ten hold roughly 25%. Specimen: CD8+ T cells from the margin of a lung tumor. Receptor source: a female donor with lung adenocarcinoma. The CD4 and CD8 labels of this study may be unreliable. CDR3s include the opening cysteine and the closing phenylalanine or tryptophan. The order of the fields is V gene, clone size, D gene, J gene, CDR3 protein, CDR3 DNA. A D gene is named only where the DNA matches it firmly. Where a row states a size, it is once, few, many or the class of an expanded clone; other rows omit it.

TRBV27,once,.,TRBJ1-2,CASRPSGANYGYTF,TGTGCCAGCAGACCATCGGGGGCTAACTATGGCTACACCTTC
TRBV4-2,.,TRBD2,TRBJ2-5,CASSQEVAGGQRETQYF,TGTGCCAGCAGCCAAGAAGTGGCGGGGGGGCAAAGAGAGACCCAGTACTTC
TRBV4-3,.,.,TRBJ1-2,CASSPRQVNYGYTF,TGCGCCAGCAGCCCCCGACAGGTTAACTATGGCTACACCTTC
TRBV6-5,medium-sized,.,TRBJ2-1,CASSYVGDEQFF,TGTGCCAGCAGTTACGTCGGGGATGAGCAGTTCTTC
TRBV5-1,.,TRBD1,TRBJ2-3,CASSGGDRGFADTQYF,TGCGCCAGCAGCGGGGGGGACAGGGGGTTCGCAGATACGCAGTATTTT
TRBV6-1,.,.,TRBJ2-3,CARRFYAVSADTQYF,TGTGCCAGGAGATTCTACGCTGTGAGCGCAGATACGCAGTATTTT
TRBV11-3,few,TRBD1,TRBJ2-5,CASSTGTVPQETQYF,TGTGCCAGCAGCACCGGGACAGTCCCCCAAGAGACCCAGTACTTC
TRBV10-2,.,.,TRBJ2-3,CAAGPGDKDTQYF,TGCGCAGCGGGGCCGGGGGACAAAGATACGCAGTATTTC
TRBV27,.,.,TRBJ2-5,CASSLGGDQDTQYF,TGTGCCAGCAGTTTGGGCGGTGACCAAGATACCCAGTACTTC
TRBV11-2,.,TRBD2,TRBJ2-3,CASSSQLAGATDTQYF,TGTGCCAGCAGCTCCCAACTAGCGGGGGCCACAGATACGCAGTATTTT
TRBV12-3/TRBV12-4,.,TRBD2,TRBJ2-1,CASSSSGGVNEQFF,TGTGCCAGCAGTTCTAGCGGGGGGGTGAATGAGCAGTTCTTC
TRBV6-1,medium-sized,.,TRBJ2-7,CASSEVIISSRVKDEQYF,TGTGCCAGCAGTGAAGTAATAATCTCAAGCAGGGTCAAAGATGAGCAGTACTTC
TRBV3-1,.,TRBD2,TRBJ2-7,CASSQDQLAGSYEQYF,TGTGCCAGCAGCCAAGATCAGCTAGCGGGCTCCTACGAGCAGTACTTC
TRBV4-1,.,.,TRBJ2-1,CASSPPDGEEQFF,TGCGCCAGCAGCCCCCCAGACGGGGAAGAGCAGTTCTTC
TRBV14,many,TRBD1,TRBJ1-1,CASSRDRNTEAFF,TGTGCCAGCAGCCGGGACAGGAACACTGAAGCTTTCTTT
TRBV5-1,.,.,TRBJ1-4,CASSEGHAVRGEKLFF,TGCGCCAGCAGCGAGGGACATGCCGTTAGAGGTGAAAAACTGTTTTTT